This T cell receptor beta chain was observed in a study of T cells after posttransplantation cyclophosphamide. Study-level points and caveats: Recipient CMV seropositivity and CMV reactivation strongly tracked TRB clonality.

Libraries were prepared by immunoSEQ multiplex PCR; TCRdb keeps only in-frame clonotypes and omits some of them. The data show tens of thousands of clones, with none appearing a single time. This clone was recorded at least ten times. Its antigen is still unknown. This clonotype originated in a man aged 25-40 years in good health and a related stem cell transplant donor. Material for sequencing was PBMCs.

Here the CDR3 DNA reads TGTGCCAGCAGTGAAGCATCCTACAACACCGGGGAGCTGTTTTTT. This gives the protein CASSEASYNTGELFF. V and J are TRBV2 and TRBJ2-2; D ambiguous. The CDR3 loop spans 15 amino acids. The V end lost 0 bases, the J end lost 2 bases, and 7 bases lay between the germline ends. Germline V gene lookup returns CDR1 SNHLY and CDR2 FYNNEI. The entire variable domain, with the rest obtained from reference TRBV2 and TRBJ2-2, is as follows: EPEVTQTPSHQVTQMGQEVILRCVPISNHLYFYWYRQILGQKVEFLVSFYNNEISEKSEIFDDQFSVERPDGSNFTLKIRSTKLEDSAMYFCASSEASYNTGELFFGEGSRLTVL.